The present T cell receptor (beta chain) was sequenced within a study of blood T cell repertoires in COVID-19. Study-level background: Acute-phase and convalescent COVID-19 samples originated in the United States, Italy and Spain. T cells, B-cell-depleted T cells, or PBMCs provided the cDNA or gDNA that served as material.

Trimming left V 5 bases short and J 4 bases short, with 17 bases between. The CDR3 extends over 15 amino acids. Per germline, CDR1 MDHEN and CDR2 SYDVKM. Enrolled through a virtual design, the participants were between about 18 and 100 years of age and came from around 25 US areas. Recovery meant two consecutive negative NP/OP PCR tests, professional clearance, or resolved symptoms. Sequencing used immunoSEQ multiplex PCR; TCRdb keeps in-frame clones, though not all of them. The profile covers 300,000 to 450,000 clones, with around 90% appearing a single time and 1.2% taken by the ten largest. This TCR was recovered from a woman between 18 and 30 years old who had recovered from COVID-19. The chain employs TRBV28 and TRBJ1-1; D gene uncertain. Sequenced: PBMCs or T cells enriched from blood (not recorded which). The CDR3, as DNA: TGTGCCAGCAGTACCACCCTCGGGGTGGTCACTGAAGCTTTCTTT. Translation: CASSTTLGVVTEAFF.